This TCR beta chain came from a study of beta chain features in type 1 diabetes. Study in general: Summed over all samples, the examined sorted cells came to about 110 million.

This clone has only a few counts. Its target is not known. The V gene's germline CDR1 is MNHNY and CDR2 SVGAGI (reference sequence). The CDR3 extends over 16 amino acids. V was trimmed by 2 bases and J by 3 bases, leaving 13 bases between them. Findings of the study overall: In type 1 diabetes patients, VDJ junctions had fewer insertions; deletions at these junctions were more frequent. TCRB CDR3 length was moderately but significantly reduced in all four CD4+ subsets of Type 1 diabetes patients.

Blood was drawn once from each donor into heparinised tubes. The draws averaged roughly 120 mL. Every isolated RNA sample was fully reverse transcribed, so sequencing captured expressed TCRB transcripts. Using immunoSEQ multiplex PCR, the repertoire was profiled, and TCRdb retains in-frame clones only, with some absent. The data contain 300,000 to 350,000 clones, roughly 8% of them singletons. The chain recombines TRBV6-6 with TRBJ2-2, with D tentatively TRBD2 (5 bases). Sample: central memory CD4+ T cells from blood. This TCR was sampled from a woman aged 18-29 years in good health. The CDR3 spells CASSYPTTGDTGELFF. The CDR3 nucleotides read TGTGCCAGCAGTTACCCGACCACCGGGGACACCGGGGAGCTGTTTTTT.